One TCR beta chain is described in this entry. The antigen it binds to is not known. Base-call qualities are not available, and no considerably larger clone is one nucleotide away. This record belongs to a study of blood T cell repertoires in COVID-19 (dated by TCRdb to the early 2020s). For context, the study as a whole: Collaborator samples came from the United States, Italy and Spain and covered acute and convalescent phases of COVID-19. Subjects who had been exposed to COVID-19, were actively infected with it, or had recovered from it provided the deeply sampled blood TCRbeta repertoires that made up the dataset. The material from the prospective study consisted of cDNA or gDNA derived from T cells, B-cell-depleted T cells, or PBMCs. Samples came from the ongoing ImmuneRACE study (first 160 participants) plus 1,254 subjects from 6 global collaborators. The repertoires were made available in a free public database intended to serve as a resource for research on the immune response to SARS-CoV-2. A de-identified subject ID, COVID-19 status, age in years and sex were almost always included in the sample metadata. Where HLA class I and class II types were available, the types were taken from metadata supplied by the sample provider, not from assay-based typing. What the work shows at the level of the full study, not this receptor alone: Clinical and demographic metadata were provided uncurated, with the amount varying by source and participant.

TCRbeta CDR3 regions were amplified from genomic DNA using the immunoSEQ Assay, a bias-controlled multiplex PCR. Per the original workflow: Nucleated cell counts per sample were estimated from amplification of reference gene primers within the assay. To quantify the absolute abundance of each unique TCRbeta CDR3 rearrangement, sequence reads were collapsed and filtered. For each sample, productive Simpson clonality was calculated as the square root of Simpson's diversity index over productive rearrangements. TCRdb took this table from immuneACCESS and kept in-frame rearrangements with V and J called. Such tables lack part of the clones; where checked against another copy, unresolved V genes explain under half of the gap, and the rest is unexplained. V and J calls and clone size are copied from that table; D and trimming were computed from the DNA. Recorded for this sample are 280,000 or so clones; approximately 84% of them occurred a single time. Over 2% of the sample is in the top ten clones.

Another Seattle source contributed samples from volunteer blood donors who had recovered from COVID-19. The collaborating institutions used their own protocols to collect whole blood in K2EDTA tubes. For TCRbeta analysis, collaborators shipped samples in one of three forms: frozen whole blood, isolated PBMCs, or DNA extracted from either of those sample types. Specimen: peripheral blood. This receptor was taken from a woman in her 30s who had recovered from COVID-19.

The CDR3: CASSLDMAKGAPGGYTF. In nucleotide form, the sequence is TGTGCCAGCAGCTTAGATATGGCTAAGGGGGCACCGGGAGGCTACACCTTC. The sequence links TRBV11-2 to TRBJ1-2; the junction holds 7 bases that match TRBD1. Compared with germline, V lacks 0 bases and J lacks 8 bases; bases without a gene match: 15. The CDR1 and CDR2 encoded by the germline V gene are SGHAT and FQNNGV. Including the terminal cysteine and phenylalanine, the CDR3 comprises 17 residues. Solely the CDR3 DNA is kept, with 51 bases framed from the first base.